What follows are 23 T cell receptor beta chains derived from one specimen sequenced in a study of OX40 agonist ivuxolimab in advanced cancers. Here immunoSEQ multiplex PCR was the method, and the copy in TCRdb shows in-frame clones only, minus some. The table records under 80,000 clones, approximately 81% of them present only once. The sequenced sample was CD4+ or CD8+ T cells sorted from blood, obtained in a trial of the OX40 agonist ivuxolimab. All receptors derive from an adult with an advanced solid tumor such as melanoma, head and neck, liver or kidney cancer.

The rearrangement links TRBV19 to TRBJ2-3; 7 bases agree with TRBD2. This CDR3 contains 14 residues. Trimming at V came to 3 bases and at J to 6 bases, leaving 6 bases not matched to a gene. Germline CDR1 LNHDA, CDR2 SQIVND (reference sequence). CDR3 bases: TGTGCCAGTAGTATGGGGGGGTTGACGGATACGCAGTATTTT. Amino acids: CASSMGGLTDTQYF.

The V call is TRBV18, the J call TRBJ1-3, with D unresolved. V was pared by 3 bases and J by 3 bases, with 12 bases between. The CDR3 spans 15 residues. Germline V gene sequence: CDR1 KGHSH, CDR2 LQKENI. The CDR3: CASSPFVLDGNTIYF. The CDR3 coding sequence is TGTGCCAGCTCACCGTTCGTTCTTGATGGAAACACCATATATTTT.

This rearrangement joins TRBV27 to TRBJ1-2, with a weak D call TRBD1 (5 bases). This CDR3 comprises 14 residues. Germline CDR1 and CDR2: MNHEY and SMNVEV (reference sequence). Between the trimmed V and J ends, which lost 0 bases and 7 bases, there was a span of 12 bases. The CDR3 DNA reads TGTGCCAGCAGTTTATCGGTCAGGGAGGGTGGCTACACCTTC. This encodes CASSLSVREGGYTF.

J is TRBJ1-5 and V is TRBV2; D may be TRBD1 (5 bases). The germline CDR1 and CDR2 sequences are SNHLY and FYNNEI. The V gene lost 3 bases and the J gene lost 3 bases, with 9 bases spanning the gap. The CDR3 covers 14 residues. The CDR3 DNA follows: TGTGCCAGCAGTGAGGCAGGGAACAATCAGCCCCAGCATTTT. Amino acids: CASSEAGNNQPQHF. Drawing the rest from reference TRBV2 and TRBJ1-5, the complete variable domain is EPEVTQTPSHQVTQMGQEVILRCVPISNHLYFYWYRQILGQKVEFLVSFYNNEISEKSEIFDDQFSVERPDGSNFTLKIRSTKLEDSAMYFCASSEAGNNQPQHFGDGTRLSIL.

The CDR3 region has the DNA TGTGCCAGCACTCAGTCACCGGGACAGGGGGACTATGGCTACACCTTC. Residues: CASTQSPGQGDYGYTF. The V and J genes are TRBV6-6 and TRBJ1-2; 11 bases map to TRBD1. Trimming took 7 bases from V and 3 from J; bases not matched to a gene: 10. The germline CDR1 and CDR2 sequences are MNHNY and SVGAGI (reference sequence). This CDR3 contains 16 residues.

This clone was counted a few times. The gene calls are TRBV14 and TRBJ2-5, with TRBD1 matching over 7 bases. Germline V lookup: CDR1 SGHDN, CDR2 FVKESK. J gave up 9 bases and V 4 bases, and 11 bases lay outside the gene matches. The length of the CDR3 is 14 residues. The CDR3 sequence: CASSLTDRLISQYF. The CDR3 DNA sequence: TGTGCCAGCAGCCTGACGGACAGGTTGATATCCCAGTACTTC.

This clone was seen a handful of times. The rearrangement links TRBV28 to TRBJ1-1; D gene unclear. With 5 bases removed from V and 10 bases from J, the gap between germline ends came to 14 bases. This CDR3 is 12 amino acids long. Germline assignment: CDR1 MDHEN and CDR2 SYDVKM. The CDR3 DNA sequence: TGTGCCAGCAGTCTCCCGACCAGCCCAGCTTTCTTT. Translated: CASSLPTSPAFF.

DNA of the CDR3: TGCGCCAGCAGCCTCCGACTTGGTGAAAAACTGTTTTTT. It translates to CASSLRLGEKLFF. The chain carries TRBV4-1 and TRBJ1-4, with D hard to call. This CDR3 has 13 amino acids. Per the germline V gene, CDR1 is MGHRA and CDR2 is YSYEKL. V gave up 4 bases and J gave up 7 bases, with 10 bases separating them.

The CDR3 here is CASRATGGARGNTIYF. For the CDR3, the DNA is TGTGCCAGCAGGGCCACGGGGGGCGCGCGGGGAAACACCATATATTTT. V usage is TRBV27 and J usage is TRBJ1-3; a possible D gene is TRBD1 (6 bases). With 6 bases removed from V and 4 bases from J, the gap between germline ends came to 19 bases. Germline loops: CDR1 MNHEY, CDR2 SMNVEV (reference sequence). This CDR3 comprises 16 residues.

The CDR3 DNA follows: TGCGCCAGTCAAGTGGGACAGGGGCGAAATCAGCCCCAGCATTTT. This codes for CASQVGQGRNQPQHF. The V and J genes are TRBV10-2 and TRBJ1-5; 10 nucleotides align to TRBD1. V was pared by 9 bases and J by 4 bases, with 9 bases of the junction left unmatched. Germline-derived CDR1 and CDR2 are WSHSY and SAAADI. This CDR3 comprises 15 residues.

The chain carries TRBV28 and TRBJ2-7, with D maybe TRBD1 (6 bases). V was cut by 2 bases and J by 3 bases, with 8 bases left in between. CDR3 length: 13 residues. Germline V gives CDR1 MDHEN, CDR2 SYDVKM. The CDR3 region has the DNA TGTGCCAGCAGTTTAACAGGGCTCTACGAGCAGTACTTC. It codes for CASSLTGLYEQYF.

The J gene is TRBJ1-2, the V gene TRBV19; D unclear. This CDR3 has 13 residues. CDR1 and CDR2 from the germline V gene are LNHDA and SQIVND (reference sequence). Trimming pared 6 bases from V and 1 base from J, leaving 9 bases between. CDR3 in DNA: TGTGCCAGTAGCGACCCTTTTAACTATGGCTACACCTTC. Translation gives CASSDPFNYGYTF.

This clone has only a few counts. The J gene is TRBJ1-2, the V gene TRBV15; D might be TRBD1 (5 bases). Trimming took 1 base from V and 7 from J, leaving 10 bases between them. Germline V gene lookup returns CDR1 LNHNV and CDR2 YYDKDF (reference sequence). The CDR3 consists of 13 residues. Here the CDR3 DNA reads TGTGCCACCAGCAGAGGACAGTTGAGTGGCTACACCTTC. Translated: CATSRGQLSGYTF.

V usage is TRBV7-9 and J usage is TRBJ2-7; D perhaps matches TRBD2 (5 bases). The CDR3 contains 13 residues. Germline CDR1 is SEHNR and CDR2 is FQNEAQ (reference sequence). Trimming pared 0 bases from V and 9 bases from J, leaving 12 bases between. CDR3 DNA: TGTGCCAGCAGCTTAGCGTCTAATGCGGGGCAGTACTTC. Encoded protein: CASSLASNAGQYF.

The V call is TRBV2, the J call TRBJ2-5, with 9 bases aligning to TRBD2. The CDR3 is made up of 16 amino acids. Germline V gene lookup returns CDR1 SNHLY and CDR2 FYNNEI. After removal of 3 bases from V and 5 bases from J, the junction contained 10 bases not matched to a gene. This CDR3 reads CASSESGASGVETQYF. The CDR3 DNA is TGTGCCAGCAGTGAGAGTGGGGCTAGCGGGGTGGAGACCCAGTACTTC.

V is TRBV28 and J is TRBJ2-2; D is ambiguous. The CDR3 consists of 11 residues. With 6 bases removed from V and 5 bases from J, the gap between germline ends came to 4 bases. Germline lookup yields CDR1 MDHEN and CDR2 SYDVKM. The CDR3: CASRGTGELFF. Written as DNA, the CDR3 is TGTGCCAGCAGGGGGACCGGGGAGCTGTTTTTT.

The chain couples TRBV7-9 to TRBJ2-7; 8 nucleotides line up with TRBD1. CDR3 length equals 14 residues. Germline V lookup: CDR1 SEHNR, CDR2 FQNEAQ (reference sequence). Trimming took 3 bases from V and 6 from J; bases not matched to a gene: 7. Here the CDR3 reads CASSFGDRGGEQYF. CDR3 coding DNA: TGTGCCAGCAGCTTTGGAGACAGGGGCGGCGAGCAGTACTTC.

The gene calls are TRBV19 and TRBJ1-3; D gene ambiguous. V lost 5 bases and J 0 bases, leaving 11 bases between the germline ends. CDR1 and CDR2 (germline): LNHDA, SQIVND (reference sequence). CDR3 length: 15 amino acids. The CDR3 reads CASSVDPSSGNTIYF. CDR3 bases: TGTGCCAGTAGTGTGGATCCTAGCTCTGGAAACACCATATATTTT.

The chain is built from TRBV19 and TRBJ2-3, with 9 nucleotides matching TRBD1. The V gene's germline CDR1 is LNHDA and CDR2 SQIVND (reference sequence). The CDR3 extends over 16 amino acids. Unmatched junction bases numbered 14, after V lost 9 bases and J lost 4 bases. CDR3 in amino acids: CASTSGTGILADTQYF. The CDR3 DNA reads TGTGCCAGCACGTCAGGGACAGGGATATTGGCAGATACGCAGTATTTT.

The CDR3 spells CASSLTGAPSTDTQYF. The CDR3 bases are TGTGCCAGCAGCTTGACAGGGGCTCCCTCCACAGATACGCAGTATTTT. The chain carries TRBV11-2 and TRBJ2-3; 8 bases fit TRBD1. The V gene's germline CDR1 is SGHAT and CDR2 FQNNGV. The CDR3 runs 16 residues. Trimming removed 3 bases from V and 2 bases from J; junction bases left unmatched: 7.

The count of this clone is one. The chain uses TRBV5-4 and TRBJ2-2; D is uncertain. The CDR3 is made up of 16 amino acids. Trimming left V 1 base short and J 5 bases short, with 15 bases between. Germline V gives CDR1 SGHNT, CDR2 YYREEE (reference sequence). The CDR3 coding sequence is TGTGCCAGCAGCTTGAGTGGTCAGATTGGGACCGGGGAGCTGTTTTTT. This gives the protein CASSLSGQIGTGELFF.

The V and J genes are TRBV29-1 and TRBJ2-2; weak D call: TRBD1 (5 bases). The CDR3 consists of 15 residues. Trimming took 4 bases from V and 1 from J, leaving 13 bases between them. The germline CDR1 and CDR2 sequences are SQVTM and ANQGSEA. As DNA, the CDR3 is TGCAGCGTTGTATCAGGGATTAGGAACACCGGGGAGCTGTTTTTT. Translated: CSVVSGIRNTGELFF.

V gene TRBV25-1 combines with J gene TRBJ1-2, with 9 bases matching TRBD1. CDR1 and CDR2 from the germline V gene are MGHDK and SYGVNS. This CDR3 spans 14 amino acids. Trimming cost V 1 base and J 4 bases; bases outside gene matches: 1. The CDR3 coding sequence is TGTGCCAGCAGTGAATGGGGACAGGGCTATGGCTACACCTTC. Protein: CASSEWGQGYGYTF.